The 19 T cell receptor beta chains given below trace back to one sample, sequenced in a study of CD8+ T cells in alopecia areata. Extracted RNA was reverse transcribed, and the resulting cDNA served as sequencing template. TCRdb's table, derived via immunoSEQ multiplex PCR, lists solely in-frame clones and lacks some. The sample has 150,000 to 200,000 clones; around 55% are singletons. What was sequenced was CD4+ T cells sorted from blood. These TCRs come from a human donor in good health.

This clone was recorded a few times. Other nucleotide sequences in the sample specify the same CDR3. The gene calls are TRBV29-1 and TRBJ1-1; no firm D call. The V end was cut by 5 bases, the J end by 0 bases, with 7 bases between. Germline V gene sequence: CDR1 SQVTM, CDR2 ANQGSEA. The CDR3 is 12 residues long. This CDR3 is CSVRGLNTEAFF. The CDR3 nucleotides read TGCAGCGTTCGAGGGTTGAACACTGAAGCTTTCTTT.

The genes are TRBV9 and TRBJ2-1; tentative D call: TRBD1 (5 bases). The CDR3 covers 15 residues. With 3 bases removed from V and 2 bases from J, the gap between germline ends came to 12 bases. Germline CDR1 and CDR2: SGDLS and YYNGEE. This CDR3 reads CASSGAGRPYNEQFF. Written as DNA, the CDR3 is TGTGCCAGCAGCGGCGCAGGGCGACCCTACAATGAGCAGTTCTTC.

The CDR3 DNA reads as TGTGCCATCAGTGCCAGACTAGCGGGAGAGTCGGCCCAAGAGACCCAGTACTTC. It yields the protein CAISARLAGESAQETQYF. This rearrangement joins TRBV10-3 to TRBJ2-5; 12 nucleotides align to TRBD2. Germline V gives CDR1 ENHRY, CDR2 SYGVKD. The CDR3 is made up of 18 amino acids. V dropped 4 bases and J dropped 1; count of bases not matched to a gene: 10.

This clone was picked up one time. The rearrangement links TRBV6-6 to TRBJ2-5; TRBD1 might be the D (5 bases). This CDR3 comprises 15 residues. The germline V gene has CDR1 MNHNY and CDR2 SVGAGI (reference sequence). Trimming removed 4 bases at V and 5 bases at J, with 17 bases between. CDR3 in DNA: TGTGCCAGCAGTTCGGAACGGCAGGGTATTGAGACCCAGTACTTC. Protein product: CASSSERQGIETQYF.

This chain connects TRBV5-1 to TRBJ1-2; TRBD1 might be the D (6 bases). CDR1 is SGHRS, CDR2 YFSETQ, per germline. V gave up 3 bases and J gave up 7 bases, with 10 bases separating them. The length of the CDR3 is 12 residues. The CDR3 coding sequence is TGCGCCAGCAGCTCGGCGGGGGCTGGCTACACCTTC. It is translated as CASSSAGAGYTF.

This clone was counted between two and nine times. The chain combines TRBV28 with TRBJ2-4; D gene ambiguous. Germline V gene data show CDR1 as MDHEN and CDR2 as SYDVKM. Trimming took 5 bases from V and 0 from J, leaving 5 bases between them. The CDR3 extends over 13 amino acids. The CDR3 sequence is CASSRLAKNIQYF. CDR3 coding DNA: TGTGCCAGCAGTCGTTTAGCCAAAAACATTCAGTACTTC.

The chain employs TRBV5-6 and TRBJ2-2; tentatively, D is TRBD1 (6 bases). CDR1 is SGHDT and CDR2 is YYEEEE in the germline V gene. This CDR3 comprises 15 residues. Trimming shortened V by 5 bases and J by 1 base, and 12 bases separated the two germline ends. DNA for the CDR3: TGTGCCAGCAGTCTACAGGGTCGGAACACCGGGGAGCTGTTTTTT. This encodes CASSLQGRNTGELFF.

The gene calls are TRBV30 and TRBJ2-5, with D unclear. Germline CDR1 reads GTSNPN; CDR2 reads SVGIG (reference sequence). The CDR3 spans 12 residues. With 2 bases removed from V and 8 bases from J, the gap between germline ends came to 12 bases. CDR3 sequence (DNA): TGTGCCTGGAGTCCCCTTCCGTTAACCCAGTACTTC. Protein product: CAWSPLPLTQYF.

This clone turned up a few times. CDR3 loop: CASSPTGQVIYNEQFF. CDR3 DNA: TGTGCCAGCTCACCAACGGGACAGGTCATCTACAATGAGCAGTTCTTC. The chain couples TRBV18 to TRBJ2-1; 8 bases align to TRBD1. The CDR3 consists of 16 residues. After removal of 2 bases from V and 3 bases from J, the junction contained 6 bases not matched to a gene. Germline CDR1 reads KGHSH; CDR2 reads LQKENI.

This chain connects TRBV4-1 to TRBJ2-6; the D is unclear. From germline, CDR1 is MGHRA and CDR2 YSYEKL. The CDR3 spans 16 residues. V was clipped by 1 base and J by 0 bases, with 7 bases between them. CDR3 region: CASSQGKLSGANVLTF. The CDR3 DNA reads TGCGCCAGCAGCCAAGGGAAGCTCTCTGGGGCCAACGTCCTGACTTTC.

The V gene is TRBV10-1, the J gene TRBJ2-7; D gene unclear. The CDR3 length is 13 residues. V shed 5 bases and J shed 3 bases, with 11 bases lying between them. CDR1 and CDR2 from the germline V gene are WNHNN and SYGVQD (reference sequence). CDR3 bases: TGCGCCAGCAGTAGAAACGGCAACTACGAGCAGTACTTC. Translating gives CASSRNGNYEQYF.

The rearrangement uses TRBV4-2 and TRBJ1-4; D uncertain. CDR3 size: 17 residues. V shed 0 bases and J shed 0 bases, with 11 bases lying between them. The germline CDR1 and CDR2 sequences are LGHNA and YNFKEQ. The CDR3 coding sequence is TGTGCCAGCAGCCAAGATCGCCTTGACGCAACTAATGAAAAACTGTTTTTT. It codes for CASSQDRLDATNEKLFF.

The genes are TRBV29-1 and TRBJ2-3; 8 nucleotides align to TRBD2. CDR3 size: 14 residues. After removal of 7 bases from V and 1 base from J, the junction contained 7 bases not matched to a gene. Germline lookup yields CDR1 SQVTM and CDR2 ANQGSEA. The CDR3 DNA reads as TGCAGCGCCAAGCGGGAGTCCCGCACAGATACGCAGTATTTT. Amino acids: CSAKRESRTDTQYF.

The gene calls are TRBV2 and TRBJ1-5, with no clear D. Looked up from germline, CDR1 is SNHLY and CDR2 is FYNNEI. The CDR3 length is 14 residues. V gave up 6 bases and J gave up 9 bases, with 18 bases separating them. As DNA, the CDR3 is TGTGCCAGCAGCGCTCCGGCCTCAACGCGGCCCCAGCATTTT. This translates into CASSAPASTRPQHF. Supplemented by reference TRBV2 and TRBJ1-5, the full variable domain reads EPEVTQTPSHQVTQMGQEVILRCVPISNHLYFYWYRQILGQKVEFLVSFYNNEISEKSEIFDDQFSVERPDGSNFTLKIRSTKLEDSAMYFCASSAPASTRPQHFGDGTRLSIL.

V and J are TRBV7-2 and TRBJ1-4; 8 bases are a match to TRBD1. Trimming removed 5 bases from V and 8 bases from J; junction bases left unmatched: 7. The V gene's germline CDR1 is SGHTA and CDR2 FQGNSA. This CDR3 has 14 amino acids. The CDR3 here is CASSRTGSFEKLFF. The CDR3 bases are TGTGCCAGCAGCCGGACAGGGTCTTTCGAAAAACTGTTTTTT.

The gene calls are TRBV19 and TRBJ2-7; 9 bases fit TRBD1. Germline V gene sequence: CDR1 LNHDA, CDR2 SQIVND (reference sequence). Trimming at V came to 5 bases and at J to 2 bases, leaving 4 bases not matched to a gene. The CDR3 is 14 residues long. In DNA, the CDR3 is TGTGCCAGTAGTCGGGACAGGGCTACCTACGAGCAGTACTTC. Its translation is CASSRDRATYEQYF.

The chain has TRBV18 and TRBJ2-1; weak D call: TRBD1 (5 bases). The length of the CDR3 is 11 residues. Germline V gene lookup returns CDR1 KGHSH and CDR2 LQKENI. Trimming removed 1 base from V and 14 bases from J, with 9 bases in between. The CDR3 nucleotides are TGTGCCAGCTCACCACTCCAGGGCGAGTTCTTC. Translating it yields CASSPLQGEFF.

The V call is TRBV10-3, the J call TRBJ1-1; D is undetermined. V dropped 4 bases and J dropped 1 base, with 7 bases sitting between them. CDR3 length: 13 amino acids. Germline V gene data show CDR1 as ENHRY and CDR2 as SYGVKD. CDR3: CAISATSNTEAFF. CDR3 DNA: TGTGCCATCAGTGCCACGTCGAACACTGAAGCTTTCTTT.

This sequence joins TRBV2 and TRBJ2-5; D is unresolved. This CDR3 is built from 11 residues. The V end lost 2 bases, the J end lost 5 bases, and 3 bases lay between the germline ends. Per the germline V gene, CDR1 is SNHLY and CDR2 is FYNNEI. The CDR3 reads CASSEMETQYF. The CDR3 nucleotides read TGTGCCAGCAGTGAAATGGAGACCCAGTACTTC. Filled out from reference TRBV2 and TRBJ2-5, the complete variable domain reads EPEVTQTPSHQVTQMGQEVILRCVPISNHLYFYWYRQILGQKVEFLVSFYNNEISEKSEIFDDQFSVERPDGSNFTLKIRSTKLEDSAMYFCASSEMETQYFGPGTRLLVL.